Given below is one T cell receptor (beta chain) in context. The CDR3 has 14 residues. Trimming cost V 5 bases and J 7 bases; bases outside gene matches: 9. Germline assignment: CDR1 SEHNR and CDR2 FQNEAQ (reference sequence). Original processing notes: Owing to the provision of junction-only sequences devoid of quality scores by immunoSEQ, filtering differed. Repertoires were generated with immunoSEQ multiplex PCR, while TCRdb's copy carries only in-frame clones and drops some. V and J calls and clone size follow that table, whereas D and trimming were derived from the DNA. The data contain over 2 million clones, roughly 94% of them seen just once; the ten biggest clones take up 0.1% to 0.15%. This sample is drawn from a study of shared clonotypes between healthy human individuals.

The clonotype originates from a man in his late teens or twenties in good health. Material for sequencing was naive CD4+ T cells sorted from blood. The sample's subset: CD45RA+ positively selected. The rearrangement uses TRBV7-9 and TRBJ1-1, with 8 bases that match TRBD1. DNA of the CDR3: TGTGCCAGCAGCCCGAGCGCAGGGACAGGTGAAGCTTTCTTT. Protein product: CASSPSAGTGEAFF.